Shown below are 28 T cell receptor beta chains from a single sample sequenced in a study of regulatory T cells in long-lasting Graves disease. For TCR beta, libraries came from iRepertoire HTBI primers and Arm-PCR of CDR3 regions. Via MiXCR, TCRdb re-called the multiplex PCR reads, giving one row per CDR3 protein. The data contain about 440,000 distinct CDR3 sequences, around 15% of them singletons. Time point specified: newly diagnosed GD, antithyroid drugs for less than 3 months. The TCR library used RNA extracted from PBMCs. These data were also filed under a second study, of T cells in Graves' hyperthyroidism and ophthalmopathy.

Specimen: peripheral blood mononuclear cells (PBMCs), collected at new diagnosis, from a patient treated with antithyroid drugs. The receptors come from a woman between 25 and 40 years old with Graves disease.

This clonotype was detected a few times. The V call is TRBV12-3 or TRBV12-4, the J call TRBJ1-1, with no clear D. The germline V and J ends were trimmed by 6 bases and 11 bases, with 16 bases remaining between them. The CDR3 is 12 residues long. The CDR3 spells CASSYNFDWAFF. The CDR3 DNA sequence: TGTGCCAGCAGCTATAACTTCGACTGGGCTTTCTTT.

There are many counts of this clonotype. The chain employs TRBV7-3 and TRBJ2-2; D gene unclear. Per the germline V gene, CDR1 is SGHTA and CDR2 is FQGTGA. The CDR3 spans 13 residues. V lost 7 bases to trimming and J lost 1 base, with 7 bases between them. This CDR3 is CASKERNTGELFF. CDR3 DNA sequence: TGTGCCAGCAAGGAGCGGAACACCGGGGAGCTGTTTTTT.

This clonotype was seen a few times. V is TRBV10-3 and J is TRBJ1-2; D call uncertain. This CDR3 has 14 amino acids. Deletions cut 3 bases from V and 4 bases from J, with 12 bases between. Germline V gene data show CDR1 as ENHRY and CDR2 as SYGVKD. The chain's CDR3 is CAISESQASYGYTF. The CDR3 DNA is TGTGCCATCAGTGAATCTCAGGCGAGCTATGGCTACACCTTC.

The CDR3 DNA follows: TGTGCCATCATAAGCTCCTACAATGAGCAGTTCTTC. Translating it yields CAIISSYNEQFF. The V gene is TRBV10-3, the J gene TRBJ2-1, with D unresolved. The length of the CDR3 is 12 residues. V lost 7 bases, J lost 0 bases, and 4 bases lay in between. Germline-derived CDR1 and CDR2 are ENHRY and SYGVKD.

The chain couples TRBV20-1 to TRBJ1-4; D call uncertain. Germline assignment: CDR1 DFQATT and CDR2 SNEGSKA (reference sequence). This CDR3 has 14 residues. Trimming cost V 1 base and J 3 bases, with 9 bases left between them. The chain's CDR3 is CSARVPGPNEKLFF. In DNA form, the CDR3 reads TGCAGTGCTAGAGTCCCGGGCCCTAATGAAAAACTGTTTTTT.

In the case of this clonotype: A much more abundant neighbour one base away suggests this may be a read error. The chain uses TRBV7-9 and TRBJ2-3; possibly TRBD2 for D (5 bases). This CDR3 region has 15 residues. From germline, CDR1 is SEHNR and CDR2 FQNEAQ (reference sequence). Deletions cut 4 bases from V and 0 bases from J, with 11 bases between. CDR3 amino acids: CASSSLVASTDTQYF. Written as DNA, the CDR3 is TGTGCCAGCAGCTCACTAGTGGCTAGCACAGATACGCAGTATTTT. The variable domain in full, completed from reference TRBV7-9 and TRBJ2-3, reads DTGVSQNPRHKITKRGQNVTFRCDPISEHNRLYWYRQTLGQGPEFLTYFQNEAQLEKSRLLSDRFSAERPKGSFSTLEIQRTEQGDSAMYLCASSSLVASTDTQYFGPGTRLTVL.

A word on this clonotype: At one boundary the junction diverges from the germline segment, which might be a read error. V and J are TRBV18 and TRBJ1-4; the D is unclear. Germline V gives CDR1 KGHSH, CDR2 LQKENI. The CDR3 consists of 17 residues. CDR3 nucleotides: TGTGCCAGCTCATCAACCCGGACCCTGCTAACTACTGAAAAACTGTTTTTT. It encodes CASSSTRTLLTTEKLFF.

At least ten counts were recorded for this clonotype. This sequence joins TRBV5-4 and TRBJ2-5; TRBD1 matches 10 bases. The V gene's germline CDR1 is SGHNT and CDR2 YYREEE (reference sequence). V gave up 3 bases and J gave up 5 bases; unmatched junction bases: 7. CDR3 size: 15 residues. As DNA, the CDR3 is TGTGCCAGCAGCTACCCGGGACAGGGGAGCGAGACCCAGTACTTC. Encoded protein: CASSYPGQGSETQYF.

This clonotype came up many times. V and J are TRBV4-1 and TRBJ2-5; 9 positions agree with TRBD2. The CDR3 spans 16 residues. The V gene's germline CDR1 is MGHRA and CDR2 YSYEKL. The V segment lost 0 bases and the J segment 5 bases; nucleotides outside the gene matches: 7. In DNA form, the CDR3 reads TGCGCCAGCAGCCAAGATCTAAGCGGGAGGCCTGAGACCCAGTACTTC. It is translated as CASSQDLSGRPETQYF.

This clonotype was found a few times. The V and J genes are TRBV20-1 and TRBJ2-7; TRBD1 or TRBD2 may be the D gene (5 bases each). In germline, CDR1 is DFQATT, CDR2 SNEGSKA (reference sequence). This CDR3 region has 13 residues. The ends were cut back, 6 bases at V and 7 bases at J, with 19 bases in the middle. Here the CDR3 DNA reads TGCAGTGCCGCCGGGACGCCGGGCGGGGAGCAGTACTTC. Its protein product is CSAAGTPGGEQYF.

The V and J genes are TRBV5-5 and TRBJ2-4; tentative D call: TRBD2 (5 bases). The germline gives CDR1 SGHKS, CDR2 YYEKEE (reference sequence). Between the trimmed V and J ends, which lost 8 bases and 1 base, there was a span of 16 bases. The CDR3 totals 15 residues. CDR3 amino acids: CASSEGYRAKNIQYF. The CDR3 bases are TGTGCCAGTAGCGAAGGGTATCGGGCCAAAAACATTCAGTACTTC.

This clonotype was seen ten or more times. The genes are TRBV30 and TRBJ1-1; D is perhaps TRBD1 (5 bases). Trimming removed 0 bases from V and 1 base from J, with 9 bases in between. Germline assignment: CDR1 GTSNPN and CDR2 SVGIG (reference sequence). The CDR3 sequence is 14 residues long. CDR3 region: CAWSVGHANTEAFF. CDR3 nucleotides: TGTGCCTGGAGTGTAGGACATGCGAACACTGAAGCTTTCTTT.

This clonotype was seen repeatedly, ten times or more. The chain couples TRBV18 to TRBJ2-1, with D possibly matching TRBD2 (5 bases). Trimming removed 2 bases at V and 8 bases at J, with 16 bases between. Germline V gene lookup returns CDR1 KGHSH and CDR2 LQKENI. This CDR3 contains 15 residues. DNA for the CDR3: TGTGCCAGCTCACCAGGAGTCCTTAGCGTGGATGAGCAGTTCTTC. This encodes CASSPGVLSVDEQFF.

This clonotype appeared a few times. This rearrangement joins TRBV12-3 or TRBV12-4 to TRBJ2-5, with 9 bases that match TRBD2. CDR3 size: 18 residues. V lost 2 bases to trimming and J lost 5 bases; unmatched junction nucleotides: 15. CDR3 nucleotide sequence: TGTGCCAGCAGTTTAATTTTGGCGGCTAGCGGGAAAGGGGAGACCCAGTACTTC. Translated: CASSLILAASGKGETQYF.

This rearrangement joins TRBV27 to TRBJ2-7; D perhaps matches TRBD1 (6 bases). The CDR3 has 12 residues. Germline lookup yields CDR1 MNHEY and CDR2 SMNVEV (reference sequence). The germline V and J ends were trimmed by 8 bases and 4 bases, with 12 bases remaining between them. CDR3 nucleotides: TGTGCCAGCGGGACAAGACATTACGAGCAGTACTTC. Translated, it gives CASGTRHYEQYF.

The J gene is TRBJ1-2, the V gene TRBV30, with D maybe TRBD1 (6 bases). The length of the CDR3 is 13 residues. V was cut by 8 bases and J by 3 bases, with 16 bases left in between. The germline gives CDR1 GTSNPN, CDR2 SVGIG (reference sequence). CDR3 sequence (DNA): TGTGCCGGGGGGCCGGGAGGGGACTATGGCTACACCTTC. Translation: CAGGPGGDYGYTF.

The table lists this clonotype with many counts. The rearrangement links TRBV6-2 or TRBV6-3 to TRBJ2-5; TRBD1 matches at 8 bases. V trimming: 6 bases; J trimming: 3 bases; junction bases outside the gene matches: 6. There are 14 residues in the CDR3. Germline lookup yields CDR1 MNHEY and CDR2 SVGEGT. In DNA, the CDR3 is TGTGCCAGCAGCCCTCGGACAGGGAAAGAGACCCAGTACTTC. As protein: CASSPRTGKETQYF.

In this sample, this clonotype turned up a few times. This chain links TRBV24-1 with TRBJ2-7, with TRBD2 matching over 8 bases. Germline loops: CDR1 KGHDR, CDR2 SFDVKD. The CDR3 is 13 residues long. Trimming cost V 4 bases and J 6 bases; bases outside gene matches: 4. CDR3 amino acids: CATSDRAGGEQYF. Here the CDR3 DNA reads TGTGCCACCAGTGACCGGGCGGGGGGCGAGCAGTACTTC.

V usage is TRBV19 and J usage is TRBJ2-2; the D gene is possibly TRBD2 (5 bases). The CDR3 has 12 residues. The germline CDR1 and CDR2 sequences are LNHDA and SQIVND (reference sequence). Trimming shortened V by 6 bases and J by 7 bases, and 9 bases separated the two germline ends. CDR3 sequence: CASSYTSGELFF. CDR3 bases: TGTGCCAGTAGCTATACTAGCGGGGAGCTGTTTTTT.

This clonotype was observed at least ten times. V is TRBV14 and J is TRBJ2-3, with 11 bases matching TRBD2. The CDR3 consists of 16 residues. With 1 base clipped from V and 2 bases from J, the junction kept 2 bases outside the gene matches. Germline V lookup: CDR1 SGHDN, CDR2 FVKESK. The CDR3 here is CASSQGLAGTTDTQYF. CDR3 DNA sequence: TGTGCCAGCAGCCAAGGACTAGCGGGAACCACAGATACGCAGTATTTT.

As for this clonotype: A clone one base away is much larger, so this may be a read error. The V call is TRBV3-1, the J call TRBJ1-2; 8 nucleotides match TRBD1. The CDR3 loop spans 15 amino acids. Germline V gives CDR1 LGHDT, CDR2 YNNKEL (reference sequence). This CDR3 reads CASSQKQGAGYGFTF. As DNA, the CDR3 is TGTGCCAGCAGCCAAAAGCAGGGGGCTGGCTATGGCTTCACCTTC.

Turning to this clonotype: A far larger clone is one nucleotide away, so this likely arose from a read error. The chain uses TRBV20-1 and TRBJ2-1; 9 positions match TRBD1. This CDR3 has 13 amino acids. Germline V gene sequence: CDR1 DFQATT, CDR2 SNEGSKA (reference sequence). Trimming cost V 5 bases and J 10 bases; bases outside gene matches: 9. The CDR3 is CSAGRTGDHEQFF. CDR3 nucleotide sequence: TGCAGTGCTGGAAGGACAGGGGACCACGAGCAGTTCTTC.

This chain connects TRBV29-1 to TRBJ1-2; D gene uncertain. Germline lookup yields CDR1 SQVTM and CDR2 ANQGSEA. The ends were cut back, 7 bases at V and 3 bases at J, with 18 bases in the middle. The CDR3 is made up of 14 amino acids. The DNA of the CDR3 is TGCAGCGCCCCTGATGGGCCAGGATACTATGGCTACACCTTC. Its protein is CSAPDGPGYYGYTF.

The chain recombines TRBV3-1 with TRBJ2-7; 9 bases are shared with TRBD1. CDR3 length: 15 residues. V dropped 5 bases and J dropped 4; count of bases not matched to a gene: 9. Germline CDR1 LGHDT, CDR2 YNNKEL (reference sequence). CDR3 in amino acids: CASSFAGGQGYEQYF. The DNA of the CDR3 is TGTGCCAGCAGCTTCGCCGGGGGACAGGGTTACGAGCAGTACTTC.

This clonotype was observed at least ten times. V gene TRBV24-1 combines with J gene TRBJ2-1; TRBD1 agrees at 9 bases. This CDR3 region has 16 residues. From germline, CDR1 is KGHDR and CDR2 SFDVKD. V was clipped by 4 bases and J by 6 bases; unmatched bases: 9. The CDR3, as DNA: TGTGCCACCAGTGACCCACCGGGACAGGGAGGCAATGAGCAGTTCTTC. Protein sequence: CATSDPPGQGGNEQFF.

In this sample, this clonotype turned up many times. The V call is TRBV27, the J call TRBJ1-1; no clear D. Germline V lookup: CDR1 MNHEY, CDR2 SMNVEV (reference sequence). The CDR3 consists of 14 residues. V shed 4 bases and J shed 8 bases, with 17 bases lying between them. CDR3 DNA sequence: TGTGCCAGCAGTTCCGGACGGACGGCCCCCGAAGCTTTCTTT. This translates into CASSSGRTAPEAFF.

As to this clonotype: An end of the junction does not agree with germline; a read error may underlie this. This chain links TRBV11-2 with TRBJ2-6, with 8 positions matching TRBD2. This CDR3 contains 18 residues. Germline V gene lookup returns CDR1 SGHAT and CDR2 FQNNGV. As DNA, the CDR3 is TGTGCCATCAGCCCGGGGGGGCGCGAATACGCTGGGGCCAACGTCCTGACTTTC. Protein product: CAISPGGREYAGANVLTF.

In its sample, this clonotype was seen many times. The chain couples TRBV12-3 or TRBV12-4 to TRBJ1-5, with D possibly TRBD1 on 5 matching bases. The CDR3 totals 14 residues. The ends were cut back, 6 bases at V and 9 bases at J, with 18 bases in the middle. CDR3 loop: CASSLGGSIRPQHF. In nucleotides, the CDR3 is TGTGCCAGCAGCCTTGGGGGGTCCATTCGGCCCCAGCATTTT.